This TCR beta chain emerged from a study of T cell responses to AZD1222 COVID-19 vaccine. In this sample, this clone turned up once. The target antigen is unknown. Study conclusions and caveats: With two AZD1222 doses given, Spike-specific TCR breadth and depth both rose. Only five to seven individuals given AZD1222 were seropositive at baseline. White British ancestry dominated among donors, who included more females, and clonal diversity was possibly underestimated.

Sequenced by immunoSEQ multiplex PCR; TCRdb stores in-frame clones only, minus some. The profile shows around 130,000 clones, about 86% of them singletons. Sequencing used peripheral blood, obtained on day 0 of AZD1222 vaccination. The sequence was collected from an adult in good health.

CDR3 sequence reads: CASSARGGTYEQYF. The CDR3 nucleotides are TGCGCCAGCAGTGCACGCGGGGGTACCTACGAGCAGTACTTC. V and J are TRBV10-2 and TRBJ2-7; 7 bases are shared with TRBD2. J was trimmed by 2 bases and V by 4 bases; bases with no gene match: 5. Germline loops: CDR1 WSHSY, CDR2 SAAADI. The CDR3 runs 14 residues.